This record concerns one T cell receptor beta chain sequence. The target antigen is unknown. The sample belongs to a study of cytomegalovirus exposure and HLA in healthy donors. Study background: A subsequent analysis stated that the 90 to 150 validation repertoires were run on the same platform as the 550 to 750 first-cohort repertoires.

Clones were read by immunoSEQ multiplex PCR, and TCRdb kept only the in-frame ones, dropping some. Counted here are over 150,000 clones, 75% to 85% occurring once; the ten biggest clones make up under 15%. Study-level points and caveats: The tendency of first-cohort TCR clusters to co-occur in the roughly 120 validation repertoires was identified by a subsequent analysis. Despite most TCR sequences being rare, some public TCRs occurred in many donors.

Germline CDR1 SGHTA, CDR2 FQGTGA. With 4 bases removed from V and 4 bases from J, the gap between germline ends came to 16 bases. The CDR3 loop spans 15 amino acids. The chain is built from TRBV7-3 and TRBJ2-5; D is perhaps TRBD1 (5 bases). Sequenced material: PBMCs. The sequence was collected from a woman in her 30s in good health and CMV-seropositive. CDR3 sequence reads: CASSWTQGLGETQYF. CDR3 DNA sequence: TGTGCCAGCAGCTGGACCCAGGGTTTAGGAGAGACCCAGTACTTC.